Following are 15 T cell receptor beta chains from one sample sequenced in a study of shared clonotypes between healthy human individuals. TCRdb's table, derived via immunoSEQ multiplex PCR, lists solely in-frame clones and lacks some. Seen here are approximately 740,000 clones, more than 85% observed once, and the top ten hold about 25%. The naive CD8 fraction comprised CD45RO-negative cells positively selected for CCR7 and excluded terminally differentiated effector memory CD45RA+ cells. Specimen: naive CD8+ T cells sorted from blood. These receptors were obtained from a young man in good health.

The J gene is TRBJ2-3, the V gene TRBV6-6, with 7 bases lining up with TRBD2. V was pared by 6 bases and J by 3 bases, with 9 bases of the junction left unmatched. Per the germline V gene, CDR1 is MNHNY and CDR2 is SVGAGI (reference sequence). The CDR3 covers 15 residues. CDR3 region: CASRKTGGWTDTQYF. The CDR3 coding sequence is TGTGCCAGCAGAAAAACGGGAGGATGGACAGATACGCAGTATTTT.

The chain has TRBV4-1 and TRBJ1-3, with a tentative D call TRBD1 (6 bases). The V end was cut by 5 bases, the J end by 0 bases, with 11 bases between. Looked up from germline, CDR1 is MGHRA and CDR2 is YSYEKL. The CDR3 runs to 15 residues. In nucleotides, the CDR3 is TGCGCCAGCAGCGAGGGGGGAAGCTCTGGAAACACCATATATTTT. It translates to CASSEGGSSGNTIYF.

The V gene is TRBV5-1, the J gene TRBJ2-5, with TRBD1 identical over 9 bases. Unmatched junction bases numbered 6, after V lost 1 base and J lost 5 bases. Germline CDR1 and CDR2: SGHRS and YFSETQ. This CDR3 is 15 amino acids long. The CDR3 is CASSLSGTGSETQYF. The CDR3 region has the DNA TGCGCCAGCAGCTTGTCCGGGACAGGGTCCGAGACCCAGTACTTC.

This chain links TRBV5-5 with TRBJ1-6; tentatively, D is TRBD1 (5 bases). The V gene lost 4 bases and the J gene lost 10 bases, with 9 bases spanning the gap. Germline V gene data show CDR1 as SGHKS and CDR2 as YYEKEE (reference sequence). This CDR3 is built from 12 residues. The CDR3 nucleotides read TGTGCCAGCAGCGCTGGGGACTCACCCCTCCACTTT. Encoded protein: CASSAGDSPLHF.

The chain carries TRBV7-9 and TRBJ1-1; D gene ambiguous. Germline CDR1 reads SEHNR; CDR2 reads FQNEAQ (reference sequence). The CDR3 consists of 14 residues. With 1 base removed from V and 6 bases from J, the gap between germline ends came to 12 bases. CDR3 DNA sequence: TGTGCCAGCAGCTTAGTCGCCGGTTCAGCTGAAGCTTTCTTT. Protein sequence: CASSLVAGSAEAFF.

The rearrangement links TRBV7-8 to TRBJ2-7; a weak D match, TRBD2 (6 bases). V was pared by 1 base and J by 3 bases, with 16 bases between. This CDR3 comprises 16 residues. The germline V gene has CDR1 SGHVS and CDR2 FQNEAQ. In DNA, the CDR3 is TGTGCCAGCAGCTTAGTAGGCGGGGAGTTTGGCTACGAGCAGTACTTC. Protein: CASSLVGGEFGYEQYF.

The chain couples TRBV9 to TRBJ2-1, with 12 nucleotides matching TRBD2. The ends lost 3 bases at V and 2 bases at J; junction bases unmatched: 3. Germline V lookup: CDR1 SGDLS, CDR2 YYNGEE. The CDR3 consists of 16 residues. The CDR3: CASSALAGGAYNEQFF. For the CDR3, the DNA is TGTGCCAGCAGCGCTCTAGCGGGGGGGGCCTACAATGAGCAGTTCTTC.

V gene TRBV4-1 combines with J gene TRBJ2-1; D is ambiguous. There are 17 residues in the CDR3. In germline, CDR1 is MGHRA, CDR2 YSYEKL. V was cut by 0 bases and J by 2 bases, with 14 bases left in between. The CDR3 here is CASSQDPPVEPYNEQFF. CDR3 DNA sequence: TGCGCCAGCAGCCAAGATCCCCCGGTGGAGCCCTACAATGAGCAGTTCTTC.

This clone was detected only once. The V call is TRBV6-1, the J call TRBJ1-2; D is uncertain. Germline V CDR1 and CDR2: MNHNS, SASEGT. The V end was cut by 2 bases, the J end by 4 bases, with 8 bases between. CDR3 length: 13 amino acids. The CDR3 region is CASSELNSYGYTF. The CDR3 DNA is TGTGCCAGCAGTGAATTGAACTCCTATGGCTACACCTTC.

The gene calls are TRBV27 and TRBJ2-7, with a weak D call TRBD2 (5 bases). Germline lookup yields CDR1 MNHEY and CDR2 SMNVEV (reference sequence). The CDR3 totals 14 residues. With 8 bases removed from V and 6 bases from J, the gap between germline ends came to 20 bases. The CDR3 nucleotides are TGTGCCAGCGCTGACGGAGGACCTACCACCGAGCAGTACTTC. Residues: CASADGGPTTEQYF.

The chain combines TRBV9 with TRBJ2-7, with 12 nucleotides matching TRBD2. The trim removed 0 bases at V and 11 bases at J, leaving 6 bases unmatched. In germline, CDR1 is SGDLS, CDR2 YYNGEE. This CDR3 region has 14 residues. The CDR3 bases are TGTGCCAGCAGCGTAGGGGCTAGCGGGAGGGCCAAGTACTTC. Translating it yields CASSVGASGRAKYF. The full variable domain, in which reference TRBV9 and TRBJ2-7 provide the parts outside the CDR3, is DSGVTQTPKHLITATGQRVTLRCSPRSGDLSVYWYQQSLDQGLQFLIQYYNGEERAKGNILERFSAQQFPDLHSELNLSSLELGDSALYFCASSVGASGRAKYFGPGTRLTVT.

The chain is built from TRBV4-2 and TRBJ2-3; D may correspond to TRBD1 or TRBD2 (5 bases each). Trimming pared 4 bases from V and 5 bases from J, leaving 16 bases between. CDR1 is LGHNA, CDR2 YNFKEQ, per germline. The CDR3 is made up of 15 amino acids. CDR3 nucleotide sequence: TGTGCCAGCAGCCTATTCCGGGACCCCCTAGATACGCAGTATTTT. As protein: CASSLFRDPLDTQYF.

The V gene is TRBV27, the J gene TRBJ1-1, with D possibly matching TRBD1 (6 bases). The CDR3 length is 15 residues. Per the germline V gene, CDR1 is MNHEY and CDR2 is SMNVEV (reference sequence). Trimming removed 2 bases from V and 6 bases from J, with 16 bases in between. In DNA form, the CDR3 reads TGTGCCAGCAGTTTAAAGTTGCAGGGGTTGGCTGAAGCTTTCTTT. It codes for CASSLKLQGLAEAFF.

This chain links TRBV11-3 with TRBJ2-2; D may be TRBD1 (5 bases). The CDR3 sequence is 17 residues long. Germline-derived CDR1 and CDR2 are SGHNT and YENEEA. Trimming took off 5 bases at V and 8 bases at J, with 24 bases between the two ends. The CDR3: CASSPFKGLHLPGELFF. The CDR3 nucleotides read TGTGCCAGCAGCCCATTTAAGGGGTTACACCTTCCGGGGGAGCTGTTTTTT.

The chain links TRBV10-3 to TRBJ2-1; 9 bases are shared with TRBD2. Per germline, CDR1 ENHRY and CDR2 SYGVKD. The J segment lost 0 bases and the V segment lost 5 bases, leaving 2 bases of the junction unmatched. The CDR3 consists of 15 residues. The CDR3 DNA follows: TGTGCCATCAGTAATAGCGGGAGCTCCTACAATGAGCAGTTCTTC. Its protein is CAISNSGSSYNEQFF.